This T cell receptor beta chain was sequenced in a study of control samples from healthy donors and cancer patients. Trimming took 3 bases from V and 4 from J; bases not matched to a gene: 8. The CDR3 has 16 residues. Germline CDR1 and CDR2: LNHDA and SQIVND (reference sequence). This clone was seen only once. Assay used: immunoSEQ multiplex PCR; TCRdb lists only in-frame clones, some missing. Of about 57,000 clones in the sample, approximately 90% are singletons; the top ten hold around 1%. Sequencing used PBMCs. The chain uses TRBV19 and TRBJ1-3, with 8 bases aligning to TRBD1. The sequence derives from a man aged 25-45 years with colorectal cancer. CDR3: CASSITTGERGNTIYF. In DNA form, the CDR3 reads TGTGCCAGTAGTATCACGACAGGGGAGAGAGGAAACACCATATATTTT.